The TCR beta chain described here comes from a study of cytomegalovirus exposure and HLA in healthy donors. Study overall: Findings of an earlier analysis included about 120 million unique TCR beta sequences from 180 million or so T cells.

This CDR3 is 16 amino acids long. V shed 2 bases, J shed 4 bases, and the junction held 9 bases outside the gene matches. Germline V lookup: CDR1 SNHLY, CDR2 FYNNEI. Both 60 Vbeta primers and 13 Jbeta primers went into the PCR. Assay: immunoSEQ multiplex PCR; the TCRdb copy retains only in-frame clones and omits some. The table includes about 200,000 clones, around four fifths detected once. On this clone: The antigen is not known.

Study-level findings and limits: With later analysis, a missense DCLRE1C variant became linked to TCR beta V- and J-gene trimming. Among CMV-associated TCR beta chains, most appeared HLA-restricted in a later analysis.

This chain links TRBV2 with TRBJ2-3; 7 nucleotides match TRBD2. This TCR was sampled from a woman aged 45 to 65 in good health and CMV-seropositive. Sequenced input: PBMCs. CDR3 bases: TGTGCCAGCAGTGAATTGGGGGAGGGCCAAGCAGATACGCAGTATTTT. This gives the protein CASSELGEGQADTQYF.